The sample holds a few counts of the clone carrying this TCR beta chain. Antigen unknown. The data derive from a study of T cells after yellow fever vaccination. Overall study: Fractions of limited cellularity were prepared by means of SMART-Seq v4 Ultra Low Input. General study points: Abundant clonotypes (contaminants from the bulk population) could be present in FACS-sorted repertoires. Overall, a small share of clonotypes was seen in both CD4 and CD8 compartments.

Conversion of TCR transcripts into cDNA relied on 5'RACE template switching, which added a universal primer site and UMIs. Using its own MiXCR run on the 5' RACE reads, TCRdb lists one record per CDR3 protein. The sample has a few hundred thousand distinct CDR3 sequences, less than 9% seen once; the top ten hold approximately 0.85%. Trimming took off 5 bases at V and 5 bases at J, with 14 bases between the two ends. The germline CDR1 and CDR2 sequences are SGHTA and FQGNSA. This CDR3 comprises 14 residues. The sequenced sample was CD4+ T cells sorted from PBMCs, obtained 15 days after the yellow fever booster vaccination. This chain connects TRBV7-2 to TRBJ2-3; tentatively, D is TRBD2 (6 bases). This TCR derives from a man aged 25 to 40 who received the YFV17D yellow fever vaccine. The CDR3 coding sequence is TGTGCCAGCAGCCCCAACGGGAGTGGAGATACGCAGTATTTT. Translating gives CASSPNGSGDTQYF.